This T cell receptor (beta chain) was captured by sequencing in a study of cytomegalovirus exposure and HLA in healthy donors (dated by TCRdb to about 2017). A note on the overall study: In an earlier analysis of under 750 of the donors, 276 Gb of sequence data and 117 million unique TCR beta sequences from about 179 million T cells were reported. High-throughput TCR immunosequencing, statistical association of individual TCRs with disease status, and machine learning were combined to predict cytomegalovirus infection status. Both class I and class II loci were covered by HLA typing, at four-digit resolution. An early release that covered several hundred HLA-typed donors contained 250 to 350 gigabases of sequencing data and around 85 million unique TCR sequences. Using immunosequencing, the study profiled T cell repertoires from around 680 subjects and related those repertoires to cytomegalovirus serostatus. In the later analysis, no new phenotypic data were used to find candidate immune exposures; instead, reliance was placed on TCR beta sequences and their occurrence across donors. Along with the roughly 610-subject first cohort, a separate validation cohort of more than 90 different subjects was used. The study was designed to test whether signatures of past pathogen exposure could be identified by cataloging public T cell receptors. To decide whether each TCR beta V gene segment behaved as functional or pseudogenic, an earlier analysis of fewer than 750 of the donors relied on high-throughput TCR beta sequencing. Four or five DR-DQ haplotypes were handled as single units for association and clustering, since linkage in the cohort was strong. A later genetic analysis took genome-wide SNP genotypes for about 65% of the 666 donors and used that subset as a discovery cohort. Donor age, sex, ethnicity and CMV serostatus were collected together with the repertoire data. Among 300 to 500 genotyped donors of the cohort, an average of approximately 200,000 unique TCR beta nucleotide sequences was sequenced per donor, of which roughly 18% were non-productive. The number of typed donors differed by locus: 629-630 for A, B, C, DRB1 and DQB1; approximately 540 for DQA1; over 600 for DPA1; and about 450 for DPB1. A later analysis re-examined previously published TCR beta repertoires from just over 650 donors and added high-resolution HLA genotyping to investigate patterns of TCR occurrence. The genetic ancestry cluster associated with self-reported Caucasian donors included 81% of the roughly 410 genotyped donors. Every discovery cohort repertoire had been produced on one sequencing platform.

The cohort consisted of 666 healthy bone marrow donors. Cohort members were all nominally healthy when sampled, although unrecorded immune exposures were likely present. The donor was CMV seronegative and was included in the group of over 300 seronegative cohort members. Each donor provided a peripheral blood sample, and peripheral blood mononuclear cells were used for TCR beta sequencing. The Qiagen DNeasy Blood Extraction Kit was used to extract genomic DNA from the blood cell samples. Remarks on this clone: Its antigen is still unknown. Within one base of it there is no much larger clone, and no base qualities were kept.

The CDR1 and CDR2 encoded by the germline V gene (reference sequence) are MNHNY and SVGAGI. The V end gives up 11 bases and the J end 2 bases, leaving 11 bases in the junction not matched to a gene. The CDR3 runs 15 residues from the cysteine to the phenylalanine. Only the CDR3 DNA is retained, 45 bases long and in frame from the first base. Overall results and qualifications from the work: A total of 150 or so TCR beta chains were listed by the study as associated with cytomegalovirus. Assigning TCR associations to individual alleles was difficult when HLA alleles, especially DR and DQ, strongly co-occurred. According to a later analysis, TCR association rates differed among HLA loci, with DRB1 alleles showing the most associated TCRs and HLA-C alleles showing the fewest. This cohort had only TCR beta chains sequenced, and the lack of alpha or paired-chain data limited which features could be detected. According to a later genetic analysis, donors in an Asian-associated ancestry cluster had fewer N-insertions in productive TCRs than the approximately 700-donor mean. A later genetic analysis associated a missense DCLRE1C variant with V-gene and J-gene trimming of TCR beta chains, and an independent cohort replicated the association. Most TCR sequences were seen in very few donors, while some public TCRs were found in many individuals. Correlated functional status among segregating V segments might be attributable to linkage disequilibrium, but an unknown experimental factor could not be ruled out. Roughly uniform sequencing depth across donors was assumed in presence/absence analyses, although this assumption may not hold. It was suggested by the authors that the approach could potentially be generalized to other disease states and immunological phenotypes. Because some donors lacked HLA typing at each locus, the association tests relied only on the typed subset. The sequencing pipeline was judged likely to have produced a cluster of highly shared sequence variants as a technical artifact. The classifier was reported to diagnose cytomegalovirus status with high specificity and sensitivity in both the original and validation cohorts. CMV serostatus was the only immune exposure information available for the cohort. A further reported finding was that TCR beta sequences accurately predicted the HLA-A and HLA-B alleles for most subjects in the first cohort. In a later analysis, HLA-associated TCR beta chains showed more clonal expansion and lower generation probabilities than non-associated chains that were equally common. Because counts were too low, fewer than 20 rarely observed V segments, including chromosome 9 orphons, were excluded from the earlier analysis of 587 of the donors. An earlier analysis of approximately 540 of the donors showed that most TCR beta V segments appeared in productive rearrangements either about 90% or about 30% of the time, which broadly matched IMGT annotations. A later analysis associated some 17,000 TCR beta sequences with specific HLA alleles at a false discovery rate of 0.05. Several of the top co-occurrence clusters appeared to be linked to parvovirus B19, influenza, CMV and Epstein-Barr virus, according to a later analysis. In a later analysis, most CMV-associated TCR beta chains were found to appear HLA-restricted, with HLA associations seemingly driven largely by CMV exposure. Because the 87-base-pair reads could not distinguish some IMGT-functional V segments, including TRBV6-2 and TRBV6-3, those segments were excluded. A few of the identified cytomegalovirus-associated TCR beta chains were confirmed in vitro to be specific for cytomegalovirus antigens.

Receptors were amplified or captured by the immunoSEQ multiplex PCR assay. A mixture of 60 forward primers for TCR Vbeta segments and 13 reverse primers for TCR Jbeta segments was used in the multiplex PCR. The CDR3 region of rearranged TCR beta genes was amplified from genomic DNA by a multiplex PCR assay. On the Illumina HiSeq System, the amplified TCR beta libraries were sequenced as 87-base-pair reads. Processing in the source paper ran as follows. A later analysis counted about 82 million unique TCR beta chains across the 600 to 850 repertoires, and around 9.9 million of these chains were shared by at least two donors. Raw reads were error-corrected and collapsed into unique sequences with a nearest-neighbor algorithm that merged closely related sequences to remove PCR and sequencing errors. Alignment of CDR3 sequences to IMGT reference sequences was used to assign V, D and J gene segments. Each retained sequence needed at least a six-nucleotide match to both a V gene segment and a J gene segment. Rearrangements were called productive when the CDR3 lacked stop codons and stayed in frame with V and J; all others were non-productive. CDR3 was defined according to IMGT convention as the region running from the second conserved V-encoded cysteine to the conserved J-encoded phenylalanine. The earlier analysis of some 540 of the donors excluded any sequence lacking an unambiguous match to a single V gene segment. In an earlier analysis of 450 to 700 of the donors, V segments were called functional above 56.7% productive rearrangements and were called segregating when the between-donor standard deviation exceeded 5%. A statistical classification framework was built to diagnose cytomegalovirus status from the catalog of TCR beta chain sequences. A later analysis assigned V and J genes by comparing TCR nucleotide sequences with IMGT/GENE-DB human TR gene sequences. In a later analysis, CDR3 sequences and most-parsimonious VDJ recombination scenarios were assigned using the TCRdist pipeline. In a later analysis, every TCR beta chain was defined by the combination of its CDR3 amino acid sequence and its V-gene family, and reads without a unique V-gene family were dropped. As a way to deal with suspected cross-contamination and a sequencing artifact, a later analysis dropped 500 to 700 nucleotide sequences that were highly shared and had low generation probability. In a later analysis, a clonal expansion index for each public chain was calculated from normalized within-repertoire ranks of inferred template counts. In a later analysis, generation probabilities were computed with a VDJ recombination model fitted to out-of-frame rearrangements, and the resulting probabilities were checked against IGoR. Hypergeometric tests were used in a later analysis to score TCR-TCR, TCR-HLA and TCR-CMV co-occurrence, with a repertoire-size bias correction applied to the TCR pairs. In a later analysis, false discovery rates were estimated by permuting HLA or CMV assignments 20 times. In a later analysis, co-occurring TCRs were grouped using DBSCAN, and TCRdist sequence similarity was added for clustering within HLA-allele-positive subsets. Repertoires with fewer than 30,000 or more than 120,000 public chains were left out of co-occurrence clustering, as were roughly five repertoires with anomalous nucleotide sharing. Here the immuneACCESS table is served through TCRdb, limited to in-frame sequences with V and J called. Missing clones are a known gap in these copies; in checked studies unresolved V genes cover under half, and the rest lacks a known reason. V and J calls and clone size are as listed in that table; D and trimming were resolved from the DNA. The sample table contains about 100,000 clones; only one count was recorded for around 84% of them. More than 1% of the sample is in the top ten clones.

The material sequenced was PBMCs. This sequence was found in a woman between 18 and 29 years old in good health and CMV-seronegative. The V and J genes are TRBV6-6 and TRBJ2-7, with 11 bases matching TRBD2. In nucleotide form, the sequence is TGTGCCGGCATGCCGGAGACTAGCGGGGCCTACGAGCAGTACTTC. This yields the protein CAGMPETSGAYEQYF.